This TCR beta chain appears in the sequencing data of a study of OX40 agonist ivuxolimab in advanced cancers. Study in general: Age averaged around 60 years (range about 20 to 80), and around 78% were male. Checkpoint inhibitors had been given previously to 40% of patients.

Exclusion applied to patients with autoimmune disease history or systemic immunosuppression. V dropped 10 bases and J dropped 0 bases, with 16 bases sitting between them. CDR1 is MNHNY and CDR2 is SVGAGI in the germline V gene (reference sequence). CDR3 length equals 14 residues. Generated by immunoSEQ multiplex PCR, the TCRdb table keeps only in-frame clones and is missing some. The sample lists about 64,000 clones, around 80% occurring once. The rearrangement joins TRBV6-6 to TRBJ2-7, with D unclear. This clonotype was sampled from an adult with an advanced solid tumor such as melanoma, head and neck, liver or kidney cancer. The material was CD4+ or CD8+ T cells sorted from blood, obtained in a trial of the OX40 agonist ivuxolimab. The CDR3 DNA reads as TGTGCCACCCGCGGTCGCGGCCACTCCTACGAGCAGTACTTC. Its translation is CATRGRGHSYEQYF.